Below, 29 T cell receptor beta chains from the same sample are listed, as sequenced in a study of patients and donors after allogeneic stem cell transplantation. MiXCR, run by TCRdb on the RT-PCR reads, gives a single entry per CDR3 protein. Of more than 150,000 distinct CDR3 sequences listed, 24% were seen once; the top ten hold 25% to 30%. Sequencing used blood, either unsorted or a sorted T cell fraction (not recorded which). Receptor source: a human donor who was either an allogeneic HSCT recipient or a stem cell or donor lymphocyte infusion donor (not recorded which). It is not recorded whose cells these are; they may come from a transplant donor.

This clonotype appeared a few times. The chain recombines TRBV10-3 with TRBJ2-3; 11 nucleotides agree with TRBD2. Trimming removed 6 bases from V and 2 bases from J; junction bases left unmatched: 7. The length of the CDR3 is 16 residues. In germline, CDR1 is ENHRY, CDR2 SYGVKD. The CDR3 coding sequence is TGTGCCATCAGCCCGGGACTAGCGGAGCACACAGATACGCAGTATTTT. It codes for CAISPGLAEHTDTQYF.

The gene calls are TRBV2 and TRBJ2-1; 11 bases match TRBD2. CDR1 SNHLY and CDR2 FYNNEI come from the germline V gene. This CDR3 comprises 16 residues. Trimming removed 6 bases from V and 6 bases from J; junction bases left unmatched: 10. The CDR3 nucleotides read TGTGCCAGCAGATCTTTAGCGGGGGGGATTCCCAATGAGCAGTTCTTC. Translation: CASRSLAGGIPNEQFF.

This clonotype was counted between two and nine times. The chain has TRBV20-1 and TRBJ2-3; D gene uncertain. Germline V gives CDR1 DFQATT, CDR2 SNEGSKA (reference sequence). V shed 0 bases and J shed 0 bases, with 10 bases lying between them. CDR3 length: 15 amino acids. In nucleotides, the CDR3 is TGCAGTGCTAGAGATCTGGTCTCTAGCACAGATACGCAGTATTTT. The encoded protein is CSARDLVSSTDTQYF.

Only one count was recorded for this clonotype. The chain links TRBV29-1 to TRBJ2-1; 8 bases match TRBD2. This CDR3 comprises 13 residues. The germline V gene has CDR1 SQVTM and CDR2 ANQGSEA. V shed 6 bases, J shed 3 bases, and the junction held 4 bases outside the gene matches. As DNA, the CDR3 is TGCAGCGTGGCGGGGGGAGTCTACAATGAGCAGTTCTTC. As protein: CSVAGGVYNEQFF.

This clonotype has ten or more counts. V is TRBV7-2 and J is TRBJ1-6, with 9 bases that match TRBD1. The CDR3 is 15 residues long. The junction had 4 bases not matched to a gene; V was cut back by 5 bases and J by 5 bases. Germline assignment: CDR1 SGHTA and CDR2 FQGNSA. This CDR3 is CASSLDRGDNSPLHF. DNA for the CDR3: TGTGCCAGCAGCCTAGACAGGGGGGATAATTCACCCCTCCACTTT.

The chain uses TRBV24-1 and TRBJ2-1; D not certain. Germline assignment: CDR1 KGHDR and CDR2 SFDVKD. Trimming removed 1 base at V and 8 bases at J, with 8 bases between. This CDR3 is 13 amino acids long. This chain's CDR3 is CATSDLAGDEQFF. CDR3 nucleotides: TGTGCCACCAGTGATTTAGCTGGGGATGAGCAGTTCTTC.

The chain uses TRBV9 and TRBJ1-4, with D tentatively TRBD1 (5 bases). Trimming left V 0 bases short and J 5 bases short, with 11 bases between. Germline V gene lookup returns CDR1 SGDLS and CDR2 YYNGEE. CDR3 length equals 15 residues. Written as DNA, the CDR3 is TGTGCCAGCAGCGTAGGTCCAGGGAGGAATGAAAAACTGTTTTTT. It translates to CASSVGPGRNEKLFF.

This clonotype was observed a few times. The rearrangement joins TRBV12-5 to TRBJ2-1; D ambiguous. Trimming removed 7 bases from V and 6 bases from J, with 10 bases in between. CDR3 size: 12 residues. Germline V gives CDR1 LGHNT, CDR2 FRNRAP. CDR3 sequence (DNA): TGTGCTAGTGTATCCCTCCCCAATGAGCAGTTCTTC. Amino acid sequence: CASVSLPNEQFF.

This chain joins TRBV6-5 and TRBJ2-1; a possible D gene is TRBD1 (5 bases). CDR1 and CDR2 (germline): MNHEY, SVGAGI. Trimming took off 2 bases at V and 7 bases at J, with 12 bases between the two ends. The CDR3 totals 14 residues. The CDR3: CASSYRGSRNEQFF. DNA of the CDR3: TGTGCCAGCAGTTACAGGGGTAGCAGAAATGAGCAGTTCTTC.

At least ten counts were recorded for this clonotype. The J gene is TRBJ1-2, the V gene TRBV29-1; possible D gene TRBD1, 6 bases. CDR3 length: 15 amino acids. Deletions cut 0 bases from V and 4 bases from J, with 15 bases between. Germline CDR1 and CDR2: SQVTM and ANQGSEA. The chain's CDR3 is CSVEEGQGFRYGYTF. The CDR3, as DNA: TGCAGCGTTGAAGAAGGGCAGGGGTTTCGCTATGGCTACACCTTC.

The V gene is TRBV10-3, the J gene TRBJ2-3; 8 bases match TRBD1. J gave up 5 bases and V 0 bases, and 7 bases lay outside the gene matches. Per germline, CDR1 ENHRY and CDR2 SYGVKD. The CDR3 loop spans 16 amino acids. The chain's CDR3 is CAISESPRGHRDTQYF. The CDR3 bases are TGTGCCATCAGTGAGTCACCCAGGGGGCATAGAGATACGCAGTATTTT.

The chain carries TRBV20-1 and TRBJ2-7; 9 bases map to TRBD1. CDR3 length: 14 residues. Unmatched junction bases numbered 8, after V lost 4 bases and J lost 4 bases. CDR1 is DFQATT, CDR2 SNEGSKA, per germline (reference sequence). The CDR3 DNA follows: TGCAGTGCTAAGACCGGGACAGGGATTTACGAGCAGTACTTC. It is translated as CSAKTGTGIYEQYF.

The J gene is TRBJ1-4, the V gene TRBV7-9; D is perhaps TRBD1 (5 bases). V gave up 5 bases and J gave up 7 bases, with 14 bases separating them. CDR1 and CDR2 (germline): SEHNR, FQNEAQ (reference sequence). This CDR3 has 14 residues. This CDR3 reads CASSSGTASEKLFF. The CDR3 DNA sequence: TGTGCCAGCAGCAGTGGGACCGCTAGTGAAAAACTGTTTTTT.

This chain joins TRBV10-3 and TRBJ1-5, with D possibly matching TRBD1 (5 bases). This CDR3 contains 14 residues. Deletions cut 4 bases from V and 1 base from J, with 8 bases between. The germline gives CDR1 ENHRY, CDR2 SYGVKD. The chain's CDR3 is CAISGGLSNQPQHF. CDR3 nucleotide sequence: TGTGCCATCAGTGGGGGGTTGAGCAATCAGCCCCAGCATTTT.

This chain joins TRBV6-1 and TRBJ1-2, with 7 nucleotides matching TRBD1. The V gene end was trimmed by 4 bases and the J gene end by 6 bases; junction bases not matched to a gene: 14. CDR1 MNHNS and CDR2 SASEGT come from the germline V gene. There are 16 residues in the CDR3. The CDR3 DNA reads TGTGCCAGCAGTGGGGACCAAGGACAGGAAGGTCATGGCTACACCTTC. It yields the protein CASSGDQGQEGHGYTF.

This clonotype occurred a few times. The CDR3, as DNA: TGCAGTGCGCTCAAAGGGGGCCAGGGCTACACCTTC. Its translation: CSALKGGQGYTF. V gene TRBV20-1 combines with J gene TRBJ1-2, with 7 bases matching TRBD1. V gave up 6 bases and J gave up 8 bases; unmatched junction bases: 9. This CDR3 region has 12 residues. Germline V gene data show CDR1 as DFQATT and CDR2 as SNEGSKA (reference sequence).

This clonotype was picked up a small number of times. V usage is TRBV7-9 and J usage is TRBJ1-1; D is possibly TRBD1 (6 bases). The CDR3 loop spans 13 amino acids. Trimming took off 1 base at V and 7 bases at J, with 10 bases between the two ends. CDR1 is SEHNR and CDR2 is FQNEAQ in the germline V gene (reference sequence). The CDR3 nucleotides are TGTGCCAGCAGCTTAGGACAGGCTGATGAAGCTTTCTTT. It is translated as CASSLGQADEAFF.

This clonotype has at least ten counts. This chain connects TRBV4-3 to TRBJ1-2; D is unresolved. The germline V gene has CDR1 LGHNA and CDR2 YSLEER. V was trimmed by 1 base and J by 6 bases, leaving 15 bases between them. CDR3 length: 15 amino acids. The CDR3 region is CASSQGPGSEDGYTF. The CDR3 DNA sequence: TGCGCCAGCAGCCAAGGCCCCGGGTCTGAGGATGGCTACACCTTC.

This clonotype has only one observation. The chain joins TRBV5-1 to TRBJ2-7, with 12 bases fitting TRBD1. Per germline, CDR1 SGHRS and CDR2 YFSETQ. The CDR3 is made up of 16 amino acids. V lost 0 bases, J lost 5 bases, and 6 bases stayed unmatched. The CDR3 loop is CASSLAGTGGSDEQYF. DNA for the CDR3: TGCGCCAGCAGCTTGGCCGGGACAGGGGGCAGCGACGAGCAGTACTTC. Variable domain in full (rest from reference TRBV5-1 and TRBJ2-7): KAGVTQTPRYLIKTRGQQVTLSCSPISGHRSVSWYQQTPGQGLQFLFEYFSETQRNKGNFPGRFSGRQFSNSRSEMNVSTLELGDSALYLCASSLAGTGGSDEQYFGPGTRLTVT.

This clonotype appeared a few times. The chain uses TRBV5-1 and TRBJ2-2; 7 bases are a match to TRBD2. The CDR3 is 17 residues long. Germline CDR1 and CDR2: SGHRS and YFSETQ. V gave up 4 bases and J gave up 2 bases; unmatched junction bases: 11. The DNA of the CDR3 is TGCGCCAGCAGCCCCCGACTAGCCCTACAAAACACCGGGGAGCTGTTTTTT. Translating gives CASSPRLALQNTGELFF.

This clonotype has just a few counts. CDR3 in DNA: TGCGCCAGCAGCTCGGACATCCGGGGGACCCAGTACTTC. This gives the protein CASSSDIRGTQYF. The chain links TRBV5-1 to TRBJ2-5; D is tentatively TRBD1 or TRBD2 (5 bases each). Trimming cost V 3 bases and J 7 bases, with 13 bases left between them. CDR3 length: 13 amino acids. The germline gives CDR1 SGHRS, CDR2 YFSETQ.

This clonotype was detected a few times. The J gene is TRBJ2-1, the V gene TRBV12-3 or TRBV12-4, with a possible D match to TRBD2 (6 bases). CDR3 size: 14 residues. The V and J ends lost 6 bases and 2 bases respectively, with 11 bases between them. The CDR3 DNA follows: TGTGCCAGCAGGTGGGGAGGTACCTACAATGAGCAGTTCTTC. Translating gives CASRWGGTYNEQFF.

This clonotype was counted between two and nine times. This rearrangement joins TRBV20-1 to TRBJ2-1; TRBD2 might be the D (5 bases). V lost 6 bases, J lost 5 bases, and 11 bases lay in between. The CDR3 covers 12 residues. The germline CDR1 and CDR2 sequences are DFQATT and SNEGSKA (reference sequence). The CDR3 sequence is CSAQRGDNEQFF. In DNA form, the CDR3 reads TGCAGTGCGCAACGGGGTGACAATGAGCAGTTCTTC.

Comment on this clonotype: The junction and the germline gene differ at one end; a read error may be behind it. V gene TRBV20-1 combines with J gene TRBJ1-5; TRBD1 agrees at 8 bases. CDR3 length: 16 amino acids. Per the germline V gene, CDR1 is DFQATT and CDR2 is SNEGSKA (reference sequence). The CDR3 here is CSARDDNRGWNQPQHF. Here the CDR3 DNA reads TGTAGTGCTAGGGATGATAACAGGGGGTGGAATCAGCCCCAGCATTTT.

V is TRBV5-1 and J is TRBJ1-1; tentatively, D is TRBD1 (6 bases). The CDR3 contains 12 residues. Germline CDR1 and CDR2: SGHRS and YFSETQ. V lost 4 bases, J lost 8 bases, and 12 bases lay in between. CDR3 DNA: TGCGCCAGCAGCCACGACAGGAGGGAAGCTTTCTTT. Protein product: CASSHDRREAFF.

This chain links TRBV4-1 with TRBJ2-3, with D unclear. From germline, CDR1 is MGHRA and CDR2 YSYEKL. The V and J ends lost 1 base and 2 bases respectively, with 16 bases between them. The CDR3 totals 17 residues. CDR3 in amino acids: CASSQAVLASLTDTQYF. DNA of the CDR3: TGCGCCAGCAGCCAAGCGGTACTCGCGTCACTCACAGATACGCAGTATTTT.

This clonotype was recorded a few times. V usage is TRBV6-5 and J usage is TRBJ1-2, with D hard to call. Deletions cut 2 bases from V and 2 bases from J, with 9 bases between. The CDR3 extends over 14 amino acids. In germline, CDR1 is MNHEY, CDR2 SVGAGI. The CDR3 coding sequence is TGTGCCAGCAGTTACAGGGCAGAAAACTATGGCTACACCTTC. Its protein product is CASSYRAENYGYTF.

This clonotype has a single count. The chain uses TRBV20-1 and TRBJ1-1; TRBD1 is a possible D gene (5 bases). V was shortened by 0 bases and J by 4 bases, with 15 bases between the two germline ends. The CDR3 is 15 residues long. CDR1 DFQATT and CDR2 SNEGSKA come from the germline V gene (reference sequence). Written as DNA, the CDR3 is TGCAGTGCTAGAGATTCAATCGGGACGGCCACTGAAGCTTTCTTT. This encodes CSARDSIGTATEAFF.

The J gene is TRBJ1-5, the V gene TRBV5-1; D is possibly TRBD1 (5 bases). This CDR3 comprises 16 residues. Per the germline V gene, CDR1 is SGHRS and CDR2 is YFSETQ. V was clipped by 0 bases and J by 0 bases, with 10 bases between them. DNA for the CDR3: TGCGCCAGCAGCTTGGGGGGGACGGATAGCAATCAGCCCCAGCATTTT. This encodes CASSLGGTDSNQPQHF.